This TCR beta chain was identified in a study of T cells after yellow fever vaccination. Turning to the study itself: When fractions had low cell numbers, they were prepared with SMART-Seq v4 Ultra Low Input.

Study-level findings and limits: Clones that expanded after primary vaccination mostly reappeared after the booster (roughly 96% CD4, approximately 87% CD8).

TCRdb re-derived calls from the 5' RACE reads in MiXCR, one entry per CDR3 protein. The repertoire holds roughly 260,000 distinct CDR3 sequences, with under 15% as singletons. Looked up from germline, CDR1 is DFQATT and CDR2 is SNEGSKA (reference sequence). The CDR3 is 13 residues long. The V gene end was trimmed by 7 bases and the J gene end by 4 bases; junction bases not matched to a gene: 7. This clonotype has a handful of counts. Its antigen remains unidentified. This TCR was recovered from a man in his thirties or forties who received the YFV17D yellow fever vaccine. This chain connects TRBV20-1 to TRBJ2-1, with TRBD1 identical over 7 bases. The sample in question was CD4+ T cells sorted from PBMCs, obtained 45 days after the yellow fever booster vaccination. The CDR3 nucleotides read TGCAGTGAAGGGACAGTCCCGTACAATGAGCAGTTCTTC. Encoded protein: CSEGTVPYNEQFF.